This TCR beta chain is from a study of cytomegalovirus exposure and HLA in healthy donors. Profiling relied on immunoSEQ multiplex PCR, and the TCRdb table lists in-frame clones only, not all of them. The top ten clones hold over 1.3% of a sample with 120,000 or so clones, roughly 90% of them seen once. Study findings and constraints: First-cohort TCR clusters tended to co-occur in the 120 or so validation repertoires, a later analysis found. Rarity marked most TCR sequences, yet some public TCRs occurred in many donors. CMV antigen specificity was confirmed in vitro for a few CMV-associated chains. Cytomegalovirus association was assigned to over 150 TCR beta chains.

V lost 4 bases to trimming and J lost 0 bases, with 10 bases between them. In germline, CDR1 is SEHNR, CDR2 FQNEAQ (reference sequence). There are 14 residues in the CDR3. Note on this clone: The antigen is not known.

The rearrangement uses TRBV7-9 and TRBJ2-7; D is unresolved. The source is a woman aged 30 to 39 in good health and CMV-seropositive. Specimen: PBMCs. As DNA, the CDR3 is TGTGCCAGCAGCTCCGGGTCCTTCTCCTACGAGCAGTACTTC. This sequence encodes CASSSGSFSYEQYF.